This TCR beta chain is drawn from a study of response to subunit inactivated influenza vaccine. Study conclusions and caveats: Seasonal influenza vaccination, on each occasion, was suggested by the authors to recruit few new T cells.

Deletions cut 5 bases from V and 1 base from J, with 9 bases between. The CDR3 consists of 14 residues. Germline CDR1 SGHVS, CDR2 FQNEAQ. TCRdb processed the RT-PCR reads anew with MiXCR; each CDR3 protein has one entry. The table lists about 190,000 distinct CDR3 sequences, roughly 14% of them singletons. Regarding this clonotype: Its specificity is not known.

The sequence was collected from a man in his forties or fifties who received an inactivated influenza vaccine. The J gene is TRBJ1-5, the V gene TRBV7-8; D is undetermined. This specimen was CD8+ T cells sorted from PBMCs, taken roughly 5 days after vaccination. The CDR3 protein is CASSISLSNQPQHF. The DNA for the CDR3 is TGTGCCAGCAGCATCAGCCTCAGCAATCAGCCCCAGCATTTT.